This TCR beta chain was sequenced for a study of blood T cell repertoires in COVID-19. V dropped 3 bases and J dropped 4; count of bases not matched to a gene: 5. The CDR3 is 14 residues long. CDR1 and CDR2 (germline): SGHTA, FQGNSA. In the study's own analysis: It was from reference gene primer amplification that nucleated cell counts were estimated. Profiling relied on immunoSEQ multiplex PCR, and the TCRdb table lists in-frame clones only, not all of them. V and J calls and clone size are copied from that table; D and trimming were computed from the DNA. The sample carries 95,000 to 100,000 clones, 80% to 90% recorded once.

The sequenced sample was peripheral blood. This chain uses TRBV7-2 with TRBJ1-1; 7 positions agree with TRBD1. This receptor was obtained from a woman in her 30s with acute or convalescent COVID-19. The CDR3 coding sequence is TGTGCCAGCAGCTTGTTTTCAGGGGGCACTGAAGCTTTCTTT. Protein product: CASSLFSGGTEAFF.